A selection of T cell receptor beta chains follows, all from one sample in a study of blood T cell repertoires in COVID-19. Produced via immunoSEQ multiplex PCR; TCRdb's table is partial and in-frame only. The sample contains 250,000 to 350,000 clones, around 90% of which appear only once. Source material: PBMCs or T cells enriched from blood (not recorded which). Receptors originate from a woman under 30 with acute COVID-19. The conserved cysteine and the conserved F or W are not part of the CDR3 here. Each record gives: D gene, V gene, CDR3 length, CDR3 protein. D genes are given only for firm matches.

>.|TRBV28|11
ATQTVNNEKLF
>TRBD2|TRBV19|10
ASSLAGNEQF
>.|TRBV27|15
ASSSLTSTDFASPLH
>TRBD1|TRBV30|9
ARQGSYGYT
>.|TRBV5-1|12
ASSRGTLTDTQY
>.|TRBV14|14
ASSPSYRDNYYEQY
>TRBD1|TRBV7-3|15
ASSLKSRQGANSPLH
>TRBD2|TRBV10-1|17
ASSPPGTSGRDTYNEQF
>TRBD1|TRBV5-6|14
ASSLAGQGFSYEQY
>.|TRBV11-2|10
ASSSLTGELF
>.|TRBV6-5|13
ASIRLQGSGNTIY
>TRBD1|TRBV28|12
ASRLTGEVYEQF
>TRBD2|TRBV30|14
AWDGQSRLARNEQY
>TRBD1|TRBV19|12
AGGTQGAGNTIY
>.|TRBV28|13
ASNIQAYSNQPQH
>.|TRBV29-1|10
SVDPRVEGYT
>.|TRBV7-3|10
ASSPTTGELF
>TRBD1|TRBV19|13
ASSTTGGRPSEAF
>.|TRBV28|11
ASRSDKYQPQH
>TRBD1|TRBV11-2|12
ASSPRTGGTTIY
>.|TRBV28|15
ASSLWTHRAENYGYT
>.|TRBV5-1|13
ASSIPGSSNSPLH
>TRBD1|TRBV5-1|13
ASSLVTGEGEKLF
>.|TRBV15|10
ATSRDRGEQF
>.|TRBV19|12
ASSLTSSSYEQY
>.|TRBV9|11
ASSTLSTDTQY
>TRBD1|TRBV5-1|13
ASSLVPGGRQPQH
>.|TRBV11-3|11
ASSGRPTYEQY